Listed below are T cell receptor beta chains from one sample, sequenced in a study of T cell responses to AZD1222 COVID-19 vaccine. Measured with immunoSEQ multiplex PCR; TCRdb has only the in-frame clones, and not every one. Among approximately 88,000 clones listed, over 75% were seen once. The specimen comprised peripheral blood, sampled 28 days after the second AZD1222 dose. These receptors were collected from an adult who received the AZD1222 COVID-19 vaccine. The CDR3 runs from the conserved cysteine through the conserved F or W. Fields, in order: J gene, D gene, clone size, V gene, CDR3 DNA, CDR3 protein. The D gene is left open where the match is weak. A clone size is listed for some rows: how often the clone was seen (once, few, many), or a class if it is expanded.

TRBJ2-3 | NA | NA | TRBV27 | TGTGCCAGCGGGAACAGGGAAACCACAGATACGCAGTATTTT | CASGNRETTDTQYF
TRBJ1-1 | NA | NA | TRBV5-4 | TGTGCCAGCAGCTTTTTAGGCAGGGGGAACACTGAAGCTTTCTTT | CASSFLGRGNTEAFF
TRBJ1-1 | NA | NA | TRBV5-1 | TGCGCCAGCAGCTCCATGACAGGTGTAATAACTGAAGCTTTCTTT | CASSSMTGVITEAFF
TRBJ1-6 | NA | NA | TRBV19 | TGTGCTTCCCATGACTCCTATAATTCACCCCTCCACTTT | CASHDSYNSPLHF
TRBJ2-2 | NA | few | TRBV9 | TGTGCCAGCAACGGCCTGACAGGACCCACCGGGGAGCTGTTTTTT | CASNGLTGPTGELFF
TRBJ2-5 | NA | NA | TRBV18 | TGTGCCAGCTCACAAAACGACAGGCAAGAGACCCAGTACTTC | CASSQNDRQETQYF
TRBJ1-3 | NA | NA | TRBV18 | TGTGCCAGCTCACCCAGGGATCTCTCTGGAAACACCATATATTTT | CASSPRDLSGNTIYF
TRBJ1-1 | NA | NA | TRBV29-1 | TGCAGCGTTGTATGGGGGAACACTGAAGCTTTCTTT | CSVVWGNTEAFF
TRBJ1-5 | NA | NA | TRBV19 | TGTGCCAGTAATGGGTTCCCGCTTCAGCCCCAGCATTTT | CASNGFPLQPQHF
TRBJ2-7 | NA | NA | TRBV5-4 | TGTGCCAGCAGCTTGTATAGCTCCTACGAGCAGTACTTC | CASSLYSSYEQYF
TRBJ2-2 | NA | NA | TRBV7-7 | TGTGCTAGCAGCCCTTGGACCGAGAACACCGGGGAGCTGTTTTTT | CASSPWTENTGELFF
TRBJ2-3 | NA | few | TRBV11-2 | TGTGCCAGCATGCGAGGGGGAGGGGATACGCAGTATTTT | CASMRGGGDTQYF
TRBJ1-4 | NA | NA | TRBV25-1 | TGTGCCAGCAGTGAATGGGGCGGTTGGCCCCGAGGGGAAAAACTGTTTTTT | CASSEWGGWPRGEKLFF
TRBJ1-3 | NA | NA | TRBV7-9 | TGTGCCAGCAGCCCAGCAGGGAGCTCTGGAAACACCATATATTTT | CASSPAGSSGNTIYF
TRBJ2-3 | TRBD2 | NA | TRBV13 | TGTGCCAGCAGCTTAAGGCGGGGGGGCACAGATACGCAGTATTTT | CASSLRRGGTDTQYF
TRBJ1-5 | NA | NA | TRBV30 | TGTGCCTGGAGTGTTAAGGGAAATCAGCCCCAGCATTTT | CAWSVKGNQPQHF
TRBJ1-2 | NA | NA | TRBV3-1/TRBV3-2 | TGTGCCAGCAGCCAGGTGGTAAGGGCCGGCGGCTACACCTTC | CASSQVVRAGGYTF
TRBJ2-7 | NA | NA | TRBV4-1 | TGCGCCAGCAGCCAAGTCCTAACAGGTGACCACTCCTACGAGCAGTACTTC | CASSQVLTGDHSYEQYF
TRBJ1-2 | TRBD1 | NA | TRBV7-2 | TGTGCCAGCAGCGCAAAAACCGGGACAGGGGATGGCTACACCTTC | CASSAKTGTGDGYTF
TRBJ1-2 | NA | NA | TRBV10-2 | TGCGCCAGCAGTGACGGCAGCCCTACCCATGGCTATGGCTACACCTTC | CASSDGSPTHGYGYTF
TRBJ1-3 | NA | NA | TRBV6-5 | TGTGCCAGCGGAGTTGTGGCTGGAAACACCATATATTTT | CASGVVAGNTIYF
TRBJ1-1 | NA | NA | TRBV18 | TGTGCCAGCTCAACGATCGGGACTGAAGCTTTCTTT | CASSTIGTEAFF
TRBJ1-5 | NA | once | TRBV7-2 | TGTGCCAGCAGCTTAGGAGGGGTAGGGAATCAGCCCCAGCATTTT | CASSLGGVGNQPQHF
TRBJ1-1 | NA | NA | TRBV7-9 | TGTGCCAGCAGTATAACTGAAGCTTTCTTT | CASSITEAFF